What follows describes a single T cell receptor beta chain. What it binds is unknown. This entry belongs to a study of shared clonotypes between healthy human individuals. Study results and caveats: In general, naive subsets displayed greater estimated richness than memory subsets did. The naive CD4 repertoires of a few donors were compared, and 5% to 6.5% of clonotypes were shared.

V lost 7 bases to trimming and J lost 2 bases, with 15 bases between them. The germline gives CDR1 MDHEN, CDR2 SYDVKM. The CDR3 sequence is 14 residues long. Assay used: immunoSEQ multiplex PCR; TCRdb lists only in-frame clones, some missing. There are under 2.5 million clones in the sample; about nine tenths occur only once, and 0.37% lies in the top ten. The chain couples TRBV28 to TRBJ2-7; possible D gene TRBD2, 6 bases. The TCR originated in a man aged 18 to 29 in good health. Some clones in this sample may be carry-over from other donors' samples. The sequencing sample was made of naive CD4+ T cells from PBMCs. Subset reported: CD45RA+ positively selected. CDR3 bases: TGTGCCAGCAACCGCCGGAGGGAGGCCTACGAGCAGTACTTC. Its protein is CASNRRREAYEQYF.